The 24 T cell receptor beta chains listed next were all sequenced from one sample in a study of cytomegalovirus exposure and HLA in healthy donors (dated by TCRdb to 2016 to 2017). Library preparation employed the immunoSEQ multiplex PCR assay. A mixture of 60 forward primers for TCR Vbeta segments and 13 reverse primers for TCR Jbeta segments was used in the multiplex PCR. Imported from immuneACCESS, the table was reduced by TCRdb to in-frame sequences with V and J called. These copies leave out some clones; in studies compared against another copy, an unresolved V gene accounts for under half, and the cause of the remainder is not known. The sample table lists 100,000 to 150,000 clones, around four fifths of them with a count of one. The top ten clones comprise 1.5% to 2% of the sample. Specimen: PBMCs. These receptors all stem from a middle-aged man in good health and CMV-seronegative.

In its sample, this clone was seen a few times. The rearrangement joins TRBV28 to TRBJ1-2; D is uncertain. V lost 3 bases, J lost 8 bases, and 13 bases lay in between. This CDR3 is 13 amino acids long. Looked up from germline, CDR1 is MDHEN and CDR2 is SYDVKM. Here the CDR3 reads CASSLRGLRGYTF. CDR3 nucleotide sequence: TGTGCCAGCAGTTTGCGGGGATTGCGGGGCTACACCTTC.

The sample holds one count of this clone. The chain recombines TRBV19 with TRBJ2-3; 10 positions match TRBD2. The J segment lost 3 bases and the V segment lost 6 bases, leaving 9 bases of the junction unmatched. CDR3 length: 16 residues. Germline CDR1 LNHDA, CDR2 SQIVND (reference sequence). The CDR3 is CASSILAGGPTDTQYF. The DNA for the CDR3 is TGTGCCAGTAGCATATTAGCGGGGGGCCCTACAGATACGCAGTATTTT.

The chain links TRBV27 to TRBJ1-2; TRBD1 matches 12 bases. CDR1 and CDR2 (germline): MNHEY, SMNVEV (reference sequence). V lost 5 bases to trimming and J lost 8 bases; unmatched junction nucleotides: 6. The CDR3 extends over 14 amino acids. The CDR3 region is CASSRGQGAWGYTF. The CDR3 nucleotides read TGTGCCAGCAGTCGGGGACAGGGGGCATGGGGCTACACCTTC.

The V call is TRBV25-1, the J call TRBJ1-4; D is undetermined. The V end was cut by 3 bases, the J end by 10 bases, with 6 bases between. The germline V gene has CDR1 MGHDK and CDR2 SYGVNS. The CDR3 spans 11 residues. The CDR3: CASSEGGKLFF. The CDR3 DNA reads as TGTGCCAGCAGTGAGGGAGGAAAACTGTTTTTT.

The rearrangement uses TRBV7-8 and TRBJ2-1, with D perhaps TRBD1 (6 bases). V was trimmed by 5 bases and J by 1 base, leaving 15 bases between them. There are 16 residues in the CDR3. Germline V lookup: CDR1 SGHVS, CDR2 FQNEAQ. The CDR3 protein is CASSQSEGGSYNEQFF. The DNA of the CDR3 is TGTGCCAGCAGCCAAAGTGAAGGGGGATCCTACAATGAGCAGTTCTTC.

The V gene is TRBV5-4, the J gene TRBJ2-5; 9 bases fit TRBD1. CDR3 size: 15 residues. J gave up 5 bases and V 0 bases, and 5 bases lay outside the gene matches. From germline, CDR1 is SGHNT and CDR2 YYREEE (reference sequence). The CDR3 protein is CASSLGDRAGETQYF. The CDR3 coding sequence is TGTGCCAGCAGCTTGGGGGACAGGGCCGGCGAGACCCAGTACTTC. Variable domain in full (rest from reference TRBV5-4 and TRBJ2-5): ETGVTQSPTHLIKTRGQQVTLRCSSQSGHNTVSWYQQALGQGPQFIFQYYREEENGRGNFPPRFSGLQFPNYSSELNVNALELDDSALYLCASSLGDRAGETQYFGPGTRLLVL.

The rearrangement joins TRBV4-3 to TRBJ1-2, with a weak D call TRBD1 (5 bases). The CDR3 loop spans 16 amino acids. Trimming took off 0 bases at V and 2 bases at J, with 13 bases between the two ends. The germline V gene has CDR1 LGHNA and CDR2 YSLEER. As DNA, the CDR3 is TGCGCCAGCAGCCAAGATCTACAGGCGCAGAACTATGGCTACACCTTC. This encodes CASSQDLQAQNYGYTF.

V usage is TRBV25-1 and J usage is TRBJ1-5; possible D gene TRBD1, 5 bases. The CDR3 is 14 amino acids. Trimming took 3 bases from V and 3 from J, leaving 9 bases between them. Germline assignment: CDR1 MGHDK and CDR2 SYGVNS. CDR3 sequence reads: CASSDRGSNQPQHF. CDR3 DNA: TGTGCCAGCAGTGATAGGGGTTCCAATCAGCCCCAGCATTTT.

J is TRBJ1-5 and V is TRBV6-6; tentative D call: TRBD1 (5 bases). V dropped 6 bases and J dropped 2 bases, with 11 bases sitting between them. The CDR3 sequence is 14 residues long. Germline lookup yields CDR1 MNHNY and CDR2 SVGAGI (reference sequence). CDR3: CASREGVGNQPQHF. CDR3 nucleotide sequence: TGTGCCAGCAGGGAAGGGGTCGGCAATCAGCCCCAGCATTTT.

The chain recombines TRBV19 with TRBJ1-5, with 8 bases that match TRBD1. CDR1 is LNHDA, CDR2 SQIVND, per germline (reference sequence). V shed 8 bases and J 4 bases; nucleotides not matched to a gene: 4. The CDR3 contains 13 residues. The CDR3 DNA sequence: TGTGCCAGTGGGACAGGCCGTAATCAGCCCCAGCATTTT. Translating it yields CASGTGRNQPQHF.

The gene calls are TRBV18 and TRBJ2-3; 15 nucleotides match TRBD2. CDR3 size: 17 residues. Trimming cost V 3 bases and J 5 bases; bases outside gene matches: 6. Germline V gene lookup returns CDR1 KGHSH and CDR2 LQKENI. CDR3 region: CASSPWTSGGAGDTQYF. Here the CDR3 DNA reads TGTGCCAGCTCACCTTGGACTAGCGGGGGGGCAGGAGATACGCAGTATTTT.

CDR3 loop: CASSQHTGTELNEQFF. The CDR3 region has the DNA TGTGCCAGCAGCCAACACACCGGGACAGAGCTCAATGAGCAGTTCTTC. V usage is TRBV7-8 and J usage is TRBJ2-1, with 7 bases matching TRBD1. Trimming removed 5 bases from V and 6 bases from J; junction bases left unmatched: 13. The CDR3 is made up of 16 amino acids. The germline CDR1 and CDR2 sequences are SGHVS and FQNEAQ.

V and J are TRBV10-3 and TRBJ1-1, with D unresolved. Germline-derived CDR1 and CDR2 are ENHRY and SYGVKD. The CDR3 length is 14 residues. Between the trimmed V and J ends, which lost 2 bases and 3 bases, there was a span of 10 bases. CDR3 coding DNA: TGTGCCATCAGTGAGGGACTTACCTACACTGAAGCTTTCTTT. Translating gives CAISEGLTYTEAFF.

This chain links TRBV6-5 with TRBJ1-1; a possible D gene is TRBD1 (5 bases). The ends were cut back, 7 bases at V and 7 bases at J, with 13 bases in the middle. There are 12 residues in the CDR3. Looked up from germline, CDR1 is MNHEY and CDR2 is SVGAGI. The CDR3 coding sequence is TGTGCCAGCACCCTTCCAAGGGGTGAAGCTTTCTTT. Its protein product is CASTLPRGEAFF.

The sample holds a few counts of this clone. The gene calls are TRBV7-8 and TRBJ2-5; D remains unclear. TRBJ2-7 explains the end of the DNA better; the J call may be wrong. Looked up from germline, CDR1 is SGHVS and CDR2 is FQNEAQ. CDR3 length: 12 amino acids. This CDR3 is CASSQQRREQYF. CDR3 bases: TGTGCCAGCAGCCAGCAGCGTCGCGAGCAGTACTTC.

Only a few counts were recorded for this clone. V usage is TRBV9 and J usage is TRBJ2-7; TRBD1 matches at 12 bases. Germline V gene data show CDR1 as SGDLS and CDR2 as YYNGEE. Germline trimming cut 5 bases from V and 9 bases from J; bases unmatched to any gene: 12. This CDR3 spans 15 amino acids. DNA of the CDR3: TGTGCCAGCAGTAGGGAGGGGACAGGGGGCGCGGTGCAGTACTTC. Protein: CASSREGTGGAVQYF.

The sample holds one count of this clone. V and J are TRBV6-5 and TRBJ1-1; D perhaps matches TRBD1 (6 bases). V was shortened by 4 bases and J by 0 bases, with 9 bases between the two germline ends. Germline V gene sequence: CDR1 MNHEY, CDR2 SVGAGI. The CDR3 extends over 14 amino acids. The CDR3 region is CASSSGQMNTEAFF. CDR3 sequence (DNA): TGTGCCAGCAGTTCCGGACAGATGAACACTGAAGCTTTCTTT.

V is TRBV11-2 and J is TRBJ1-1; D gene ambiguous. Germline V gives CDR1 SGHAT, CDR2 FQNNGV. V shed 3 bases and J shed 5 bases, with 10 bases lying between them. This CDR3 spans 13 amino acids. Written as DNA, the CDR3 is TGTGCCAGCAGCTTTACGGGTAGGACTGAAGCTTTCTTT. Protein product: CASSFTGRTEAFF.

The CDR3 loop is CASSLWTGERGGYTF. The DNA of the CDR3 is TGTGCCAGCAGCTTATGGACAGGGGAGAGGGGTGGCTACACCTTC. The chain employs TRBV7-2 and TRBJ1-2; 9 bases line up with TRBD1. The CDR3 loop spans 15 amino acids. The V segment lost 2 bases and the J segment 7 bases; nucleotides outside the gene matches: 8. Germline CDR1 reads SGHTA; CDR2 reads FQGNSA.

The rearrangement uses TRBV6-6 and TRBJ2-1; 7 bases are a match to TRBD2. This CDR3 contains 14 residues. Germline lookup yields CDR1 MNHNY and CDR2 SVGAGI (reference sequence). With 6 bases clipped from V and 3 bases from J, the junction kept 5 bases outside the gene matches. The CDR3 region is CASRVRGSYNEQFF. DNA for the CDR3: TGTGCCAGCAGGGTGCGCGGGAGCTACAATGAGCAGTTCTTC.

V is TRBV5-4 and J is TRBJ1-3; TRBD1 matches 8 bases. Germline CDR1 SGHNT, CDR2 YYREEE (reference sequence). The CDR3 runs to 15 residues. Trimming cost V 4 bases and J 2 bases; bases outside gene matches: 5. CDR3 loop: CASSQTQGAGNTIYF. The CDR3 nucleotides read TGTGCCAGCAGCCAAACACAGGGGGCTGGAAACACCATATATTTT.

This clone was seen only once. The chain is built from TRBV27 and TRBJ2-5; 9 nucleotides line up with TRBD2. Germline V gene sequence: CDR1 MNHEY, CDR2 SMNVEV (reference sequence). There are 15 residues in the CDR3. Trimming took 1 base from V and 4 from J; bases not matched to a gene: 4. The CDR3 region is CASSLLGTSRETQYF. CDR3 in DNA: TGTGCCAGCAGTTTATTGGGGACTAGCCGAGAGACCCAGTACTTC.

In this sample, this clone turned up a few times. In DNA form, the CDR3 reads TGTGCCAGCAGCGTAGATGGCCGATCCTACGAGCAGTACTTC. Amino acid sequence: CASSVDGRSYEQYF. J is TRBJ2-7 and V is TRBV9; D unclear. Trimming left V 0 bases short and J 1 base short, with 8 bases between. CDR3 length: 14 amino acids. CDR1 is SGDLS, CDR2 YYNGEE, per germline.

This chain uses TRBV9 with TRBJ2-7; 7 bases line up with TRBD1. Germline V CDR1 and CDR2: SGDLS, YYNGEE. This CDR3 is built from 13 residues. With V trimmed by 4 bases and J by 5 bases, 6 bases remained unmatched. CDR3 sequence reads: CASSPQGVDEQYF. The CDR3 DNA reads as TGTGCCAGCAGCCCTCAGGGGGTAGACGAGCAGTACTTC.